The 6 T cell receptor beta chains reported below all come from one sample, sequenced in a study of CD8+ T cells in alopecia areata. cDNA serving as the sequencing template came from extracted, reverse transcribed RNA. Profiling relied on immunoSEQ multiplex PCR, and the TCRdb table lists in-frame clones only, not all of them. The sample has over 150,000 clones; around 50% are singletons. Sequencing input: CD8+ T cells sorted from blood. The receptors originated from a human donor in good health.

In its sample, this clone was seen once. The CDR3 loop reads CASSVGSGGPREQFF. Here the CDR3 DNA reads TGTGCCAGCAGCGTAGGTAGCGGGGGGCCCAGGGAGCAGTTCTTC. The chain couples TRBV9 to TRBJ2-1, with TRBD2 matching 10 bases. The CDR3 extends over 15 amino acids. V shed 0 bases and J 10 bases; nucleotides not matched to a gene: 7. Germline V CDR1 and CDR2: SGDLS, YYNGEE.

Worth noting for this clone: In the same sample, other DNA sequences code for this CDR3. The chain combines TRBV29-1 with TRBJ2-7, with 9 bases fitting TRBD1. The germline gives CDR1 SQVTM, CDR2 ANQGSEA. The CDR3 runs 12 residues. With V trimmed by 4 bases and J by 3 bases, 1 base remained unmatched. This chain's CDR3 is CSVAGQGYEQYF. CDR3 in DNA: TGCAGCGTTGCGGGACAGGGCTACGAGCAGTACTTC.

The chain couples TRBV7-9 to TRBJ2-1, with TRBD2 identical over 8 bases. V trimming: 6 bases; J trimming: 4 bases; junction bases outside the gene matches: 11. The CDR3 totals 16 residues. CDR1 SEHNR and CDR2 FQNEAQ come from the germline V gene (reference sequence). This chain's CDR3 is CASRSQGAGEYNEQFF. The CDR3 DNA follows: TGTGCCAGCAGGTCCCAGGGAGCGGGGGAGTACAATGAGCAGTTCTTC.

This chain uses TRBV6-4 with TRBJ1-5, with D possibly TRBD1 on 5 matching bases. Trimming removed 2 bases from V and 2 bases from J, with 10 bases in between. Germline V gene data show CDR1 as MRHNA and CDR2 as SNTAGT. The CDR3 totals 15 residues. CDR3 protein: CASSDPIRGNQPQHF. In DNA form, the CDR3 reads TGTGCCAGCAGTGACCCCATCAGGGGCAATCAGCCCCAGCATTTT.

This clone has a single count. Within the sample, other DNA sequences also encode this same CDR3. The chain links TRBV29-1 to TRBJ2-7, with D possibly TRBD1 on 6 matching bases. This CDR3 comprises 13 residues. V was trimmed by 6 bases and J by 1 base, leaving 13 bases between them. Germline V CDR1 and CDR2: SQVTM, ANQGSEA. In DNA form, the CDR3 reads TGCAGCGTCTCTGACAGGACATCCTACGAGCAGTACTTC. This codes for CSVSDRTSYEQYF.

CDR3 sequence (DNA): TGTGCCAGCAGTGAAGCGGAATACTATGGCTACACCTTC. It translates to CASSEAEYYGYTF. This chain joins TRBV6-5 and TRBJ1-2; D unclear. This CDR3 is built from 13 residues. Germline values: CDR1 MNHEY, CDR2 SVGAGI. V was pared by 5 bases and J by 3 bases, with 10 bases between.